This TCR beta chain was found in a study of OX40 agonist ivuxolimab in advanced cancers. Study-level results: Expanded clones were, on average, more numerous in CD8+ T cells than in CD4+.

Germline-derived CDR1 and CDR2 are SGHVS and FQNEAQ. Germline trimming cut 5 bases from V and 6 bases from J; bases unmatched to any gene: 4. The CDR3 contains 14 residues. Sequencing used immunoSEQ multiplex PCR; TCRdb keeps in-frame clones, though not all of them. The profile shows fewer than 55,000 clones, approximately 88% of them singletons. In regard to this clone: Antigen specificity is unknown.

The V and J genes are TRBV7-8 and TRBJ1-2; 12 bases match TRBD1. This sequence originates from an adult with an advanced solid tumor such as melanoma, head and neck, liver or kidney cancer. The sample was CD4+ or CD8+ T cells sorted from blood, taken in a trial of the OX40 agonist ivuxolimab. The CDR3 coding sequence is TGTGCCAGCAGCCCCCGGGACAGGGGGCATGGCTACACCTTC. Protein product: CASSPRDRGHGYTF.